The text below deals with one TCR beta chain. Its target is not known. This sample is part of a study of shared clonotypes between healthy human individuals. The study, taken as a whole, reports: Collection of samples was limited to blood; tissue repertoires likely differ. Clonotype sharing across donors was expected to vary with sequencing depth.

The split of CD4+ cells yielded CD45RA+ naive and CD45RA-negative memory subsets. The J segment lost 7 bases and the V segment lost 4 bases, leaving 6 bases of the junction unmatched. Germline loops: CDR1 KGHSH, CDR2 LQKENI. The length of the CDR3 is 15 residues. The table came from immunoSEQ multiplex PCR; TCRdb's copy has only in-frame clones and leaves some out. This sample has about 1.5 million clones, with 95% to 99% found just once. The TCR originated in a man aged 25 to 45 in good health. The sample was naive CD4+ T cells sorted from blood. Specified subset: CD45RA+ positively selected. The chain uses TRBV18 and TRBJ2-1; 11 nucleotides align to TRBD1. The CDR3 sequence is CASSLGQGAANEQFF. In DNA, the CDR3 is TGTGCCAGCTCACTCGGACAGGGGGCAGCAAATGAGCAGTTCTTC.